Sequencing of this T cell receptor (beta chain) was carried out in a study of blood T cells in healthy people across ages. Alongside a J-beta primer mix, a sample-barcoded 5' primer served in a second PCR lasting roughly 7 to 12 cycles. Using its own MiXCR run on the 5' RACE reads, TCRdb lists one record per CDR3 protein. Here the sample spans about 670,000 distinct CDR3 sequences, under 65% being singletons. Healthy Caucasians from Russia aged roughly 6 to 95 served as donors. This clonotype was recorded at least ten times. Input material: blood. This receptor was identified in a woman older than 75 in good health.

CDR3: CSAPPGQKGNIQYF. The CDR3 region has the DNA TGCAGTGCTCCTCCGGGACAAAAAGGGAACATTCAGTACTTC. The genes are TRBV20-1 and TRBJ2-4; D perhaps matches TRBD1 (6 bases). CDR1 is DFQATT, CDR2 SNEGSKA, per germline (reference sequence). The germline V and J ends were trimmed by 5 bases and 7 bases, with 18 bases remaining between them. This CDR3 comprises 14 residues.